Below, 2 T cell receptor beta chains from the same sample are listed, as sequenced in a study of OX40 agonist ivuxolimab in advanced cancers. Generated by immunoSEQ multiplex PCR, the TCRdb table keeps only in-frame clones and is missing some. The sample lists 50,000 to 70,000 clones; 70% to 90% were seen once. Source: CD4+ or CD8+ T cells sorted from blood, taken in a trial of the OX40 agonist ivuxolimab. These receptors were collected from an adult with an advanced solid tumor such as melanoma, head and neck, liver or kidney cancer.

CDR3 loop: CASSPTYRRETQYF. As DNA, the CDR3 is TGTGCCAGCTCACCGACGTACCGCAGAGAGACCCAGTACTTC. The rearrangement uses TRBV18 and TRBJ2-5; no firm D call. V was pared by 3 bases and J by 4 bases, with 12 bases between. The CDR3 has 14 residues. The V gene's germline CDR1 is KGHSH and CDR2 LQKENI.

CDR3: CAWRRRGTQYF. The DNA for the CDR3 is TGTGCCTGGAGACGGAGGGGGACCCAGTACTTC. This rearrangement joins TRBV30 to TRBJ2-5; a possible D gene is TRBD2 (6 bases). This CDR3 spans 11 amino acids. The germline CDR1 and CDR2 sequences are GTSNPN and SVGIG (reference sequence). V was cut by 3 bases and J by 7 bases, with 9 bases left in between.